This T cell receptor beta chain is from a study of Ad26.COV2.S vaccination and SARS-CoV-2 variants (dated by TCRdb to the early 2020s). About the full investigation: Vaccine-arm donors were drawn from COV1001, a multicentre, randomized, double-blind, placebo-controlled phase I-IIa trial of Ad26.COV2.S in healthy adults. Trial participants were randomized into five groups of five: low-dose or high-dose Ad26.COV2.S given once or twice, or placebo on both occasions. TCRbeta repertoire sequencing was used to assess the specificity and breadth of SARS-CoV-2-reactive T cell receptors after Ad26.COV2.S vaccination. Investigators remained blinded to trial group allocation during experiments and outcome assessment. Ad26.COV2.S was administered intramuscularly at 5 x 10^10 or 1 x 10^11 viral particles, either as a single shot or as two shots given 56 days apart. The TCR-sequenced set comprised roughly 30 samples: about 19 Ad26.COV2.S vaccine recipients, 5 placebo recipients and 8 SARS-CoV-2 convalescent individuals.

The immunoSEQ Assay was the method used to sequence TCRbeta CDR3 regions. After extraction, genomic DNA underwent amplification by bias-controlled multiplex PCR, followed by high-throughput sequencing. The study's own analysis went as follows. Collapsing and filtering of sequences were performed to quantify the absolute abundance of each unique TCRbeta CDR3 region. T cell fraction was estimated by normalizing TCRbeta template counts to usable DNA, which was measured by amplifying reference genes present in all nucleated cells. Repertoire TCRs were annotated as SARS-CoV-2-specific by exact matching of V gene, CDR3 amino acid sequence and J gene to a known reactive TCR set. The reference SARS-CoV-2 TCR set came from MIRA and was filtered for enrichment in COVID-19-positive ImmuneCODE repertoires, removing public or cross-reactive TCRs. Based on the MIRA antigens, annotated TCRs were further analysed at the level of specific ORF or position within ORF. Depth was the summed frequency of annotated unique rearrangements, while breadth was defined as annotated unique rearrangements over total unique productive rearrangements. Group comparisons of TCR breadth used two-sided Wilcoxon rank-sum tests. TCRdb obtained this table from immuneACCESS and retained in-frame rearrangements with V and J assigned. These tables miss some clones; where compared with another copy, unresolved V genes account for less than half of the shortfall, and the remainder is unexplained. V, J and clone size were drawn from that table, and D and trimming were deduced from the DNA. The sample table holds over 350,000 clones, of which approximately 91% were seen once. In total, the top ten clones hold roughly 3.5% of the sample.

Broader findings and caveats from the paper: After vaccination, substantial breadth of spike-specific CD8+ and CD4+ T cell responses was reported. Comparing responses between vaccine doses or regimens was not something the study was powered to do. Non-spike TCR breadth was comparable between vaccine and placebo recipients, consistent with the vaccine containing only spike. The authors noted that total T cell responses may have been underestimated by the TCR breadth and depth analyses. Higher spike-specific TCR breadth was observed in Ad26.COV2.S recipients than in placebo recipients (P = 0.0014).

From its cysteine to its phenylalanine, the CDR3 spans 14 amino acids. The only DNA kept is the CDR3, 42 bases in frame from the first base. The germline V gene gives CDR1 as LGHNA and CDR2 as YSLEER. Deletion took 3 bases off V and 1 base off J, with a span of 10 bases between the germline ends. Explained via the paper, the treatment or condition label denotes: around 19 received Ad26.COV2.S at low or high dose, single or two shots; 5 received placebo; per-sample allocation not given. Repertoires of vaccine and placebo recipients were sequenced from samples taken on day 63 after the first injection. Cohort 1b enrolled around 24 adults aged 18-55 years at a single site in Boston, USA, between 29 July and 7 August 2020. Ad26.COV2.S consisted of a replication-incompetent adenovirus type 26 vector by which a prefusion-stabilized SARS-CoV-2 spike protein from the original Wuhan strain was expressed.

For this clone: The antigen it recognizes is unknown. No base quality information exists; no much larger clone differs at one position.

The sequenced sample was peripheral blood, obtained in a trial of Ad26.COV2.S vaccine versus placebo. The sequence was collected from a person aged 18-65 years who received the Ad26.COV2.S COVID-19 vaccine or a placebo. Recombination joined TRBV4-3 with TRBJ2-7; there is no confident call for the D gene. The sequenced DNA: TGCGCCAGCAGCCACGGAGACCATTCCTACGAGCAGTACTTC. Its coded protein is CASSHGDHSYEQYF.